Listed here are 2 T cell receptor beta chains from one sample, sequenced in a study of blood T cell repertoires in COVID-19. The repertoire was sequenced with immunoSEQ multiplex PCR; TCRdb's copy has only in-frame clones and lacks some. In the table there are roughly 160,000 clones, approximately 86% of which are singletons. Sequenced sample: peripheral blood. The receptors were gathered from a man aged 55 to 70 with COVID-19, enrolled during active disease.

The rearrangement uses TRBV6-5 and TRBJ2-1, with TRBD1 identical over 9 bases. Germline loops: CDR1 MNHEY, CDR2 SVGAGI. V was clipped by 8 bases and J by 4 bases; unmatched bases: 9. The CDR3 length is 15 residues. The CDR3 coding sequence is TGTGCCAGCGGATTACAGGGGGCTTCTTACAATGAGCAGTTCTTC. Protein product: CASGLQGASYNEQFF.

V and J are TRBV18 and TRBJ2-3; perhaps TRBD1 as D (5 bases). CDR1 is KGHSH and CDR2 is LQKENI in the germline V gene. V lost 3 bases and J lost 2, with 9 bases in between. The CDR3 runs 14 residues. The CDR3 protein is CASSPRVATDTQYF. Written as DNA, the CDR3 is TGTGCCAGCTCACCCAGGGTAGCCACAGATACGCAGTATTTT. Filled out from reference TRBV18 and TRBJ2-3, the complete variable domain reads NAGVMQNPRHLVRRRGQEARLRCSPMKGHSHVYWYRQLPEEGLKFMVYLQKENIIDESGMPKERFSAEFPKEGPSILRIQQVVRGDSAAYFCASSPRVATDTQYFGPGTRLTVL.